A single sample gave rise to the 10 T cell receptor beta chains below, sequenced in a study of tumor-infiltrating lymphocytes in oesophageal squamous cell carcinoma. TCRdb independently ran MiXCR on the PCR reads; one entry per CDR3 protein. The sample has fewer than 25,000 distinct CDR3 sequences; approximately 34% are singletons. Sequenced sample: esophageal tumor tissue. The origin of the receptors is a female donor with esophageal squamous cell carcinoma.

The rearrangement joins TRBV6-1 to TRBJ2-6, with D uncertain. Trimming took off 5 bases at V and 18 bases at J, with 5 bases between the two ends. The V gene's germline CDR1 is MNHNS and CDR2 SASEGT. This CDR3 region has 8 residues. As DNA, the CDR3 is TGTGCCAGCAGTTTACGGACTTTC. Translated, it gives CASSLRTF.

This clonotype was seen repeatedly, ten times or more. This chain connects TRBV6-6 to TRBJ1-1, with 9 bases matching TRBD1. V lost 0 bases and J lost 6; bases outside the gene matches: 8. CDR3 length: 16 amino acids. The germline gives CDR1 MNHNY, CDR2 SVGAGI (reference sequence). CDR3: CASSYSKTGGSAEAFF. In DNA form, the CDR3 reads TGTGCCAGCAGTTACTCGAAGACAGGGGGTAGCGCTGAAGCTTTCTTT.

This clonotype was counted many times. V gene TRBV28 combines with J gene TRBJ1-5; the match to TRBD1 covers 7 bases. The germline V gene has CDR1 MDHEN and CDR2 SYDVKM. V was clipped by 2 bases and J by 4 bases; unmatched bases: 2. The CDR3 covers 14 residues. The DNA for the CDR3 is TGTGCCAGCAGTTTACCGGGACAGAATCAGCCCCAGCATTTT. Protein: CASSLPGQNQPQHF.

The chain combines TRBV7-2 with TRBJ2-5; D call uncertain. TRBJ2-7 explains the end of the DNA better; the J call may be wrong. CDR1 is SGHTA and CDR2 is FQGNSA in the germline V gene. The CDR3 has 15 residues. CDR3 coding DNA: TGTGCCAGCAGCCGACCCCGAATCTTGGGGAACGAGCAGTACTTC. It is translated as CASSRPRILGNEQYF.

The chain couples TRBV7-2 to TRBJ2-3; D possibly corresponds to TRBD2 (5 bases). This CDR3 region has 15 residues. Trimming pared 2 bases from V and 0 bases from J, leaving 9 bases between. From germline, CDR1 is SGHTA and CDR2 FQGNSA. CDR3 in amino acids: CASSLRRPSTDTQYF. The CDR3 region has the DNA TGTGCCAGCAGCTTAAGGAGGCCCAGCACAGATACGCAGTATTTT.

In this sample, this clonotype turned up many times. The chain combines TRBV6-1 with TRBJ2-7; 7 nucleotides align to TRBD1. The V segment lost 10 bases and the J segment 0 bases; nucleotides outside the gene matches: 6. The germline V gene encodes CDR1 MNHNS and CDR2 SASEGT. The CDR3 covers 13 residues. CDR3 region: CATWTGNSYEQYF. CDR3 nucleotides: TGTGCCACCTGGACAGGAAACTCCTACGAGCAGTACTTC.

V gene TRBV7-2 combines with J gene TRBJ2-5; tentative D call: TRBD1 (6 bases). In germline, CDR1 is SGHTA, CDR2 FQGNSA. There are 16 residues in the CDR3. V was clipped by 3 bases and J by 11 bases, with 25 bases between them. The CDR3 loop reads CASSFYATGKYNEQYF. CDR3 sequence (DNA): TGTGCCAGCAGCTTCTACGCAACAGGGAAGTACAATGAGCAGTACTTC. The whole variable domain, remainder taken from reference TRBV7-2 and TRBJ2-5, is GAGVSQSPSNKVTEKGKDVELRCDPISGHTALYWYRQSLGQGLEFLIYFQGNSAPDKSGLPSDRFSAERTGGSVSTLTIQRTQQEDSAVYLCASSFYATGKYNEQYFGPGTRLLVL.

The gene calls are TRBV15 and TRBJ2-3, with D possibly matching TRBD2 (5 bases). The end of the DNA fits TRBJ2-7 better, so the J call may be wrong. This CDR3 spans 15 amino acids. From germline, CDR1 is LNHNV and CDR2 YYDKDF (reference sequence). The CDR3 sequence is CATSHTQRVGNEQYF. DNA for the CDR3: TGTGCCACCAGCCACACACAGCGCGTCGGGAATGAGCAGTACTTC.

The chain carries TRBV7-9 and TRBJ2-4; TRBD2 agrees at 9 bases. The tail of the sequence fits TRBJ2-7 better, so the J call may be wrong. The CDR3 is 13 amino acids. The germline V gene has CDR1 SEHNR and CDR2 FQNEAQ (reference sequence). Here the CDR3 DNA reads TGTGCCAGCAGCGCGCGGGGGGGCGTCGAGCAGTACTTC. It translates to CASSARGGVEQYF.

The V gene is TRBV6-8, the J gene TRBJ2-4, with TRBD2 matching 7 bases. The J call may be faulty, since TRBJ2-1 better matches the DNA end. Germline V CDR1 and CDR2: MNHGY, SAAAGT. The CDR3 is made up of 13 amino acids. The CDR3 region has the DNA TGTGCCAGCAGTTACCGCGGGAGCAATGAGCAGTTCTTC. It translates to CASSYRGSNEQFF.